The 6 T cell receptor beta chains in this list originate from one sample, sequenced in a study of cytomegalovirus exposure and HLA in healthy donors. The PCR employed 60 Vbeta primers together with 13 Jbeta primers. Clones were read by immunoSEQ multiplex PCR, and TCRdb kept only the in-frame ones, dropping some. The top ten hold less than 4.5% of the sample, which has under 250,000 clones, around 80% seen once. The source material was PBMCs. These receptors came from a male donor in good health and CMV-seronegative.

This chain connects TRBV5-1 to TRBJ2-1; 9 bases match TRBD2. The junction had 17 bases not matched to a gene; V was cut back by 3 bases and J by 4 bases. Germline V gives CDR1 SGHRS, CDR2 YFSETQ. This CDR3 comprises 19 residues. This chain's CDR3 is CASSWAFWREGTSYNEQFF. The CDR3 DNA reads as TGCGCCAGCAGCTGGGCATTCTGGCGGGAGGGCACGTCGTACAATGAGCAGTTCTTC. The variable domain in full, completed from reference TRBV5-1 and TRBJ2-1, reads KAGVTQTPRYLIKTRGQQVTLSCSPISGHRSVSWYQQTPGQGLQFLFEYFSETQRNKGNFPGRFSGRQFSNSRSEMNVSTLELGDSALYLCASSWAFWREGTSYNEQFFGPGTRLTVL.

The chain employs TRBV19 and TRBJ2-7, with D possibly TRBD2 on 5 matching bases. Trimming stripped 10 bases from V and 2 bases from J, with 21 bases between. Germline assignment: CDR1 LNHDA and CDR2 SQIVND (reference sequence). The CDR3 loop spans 15 amino acids. CDR3 DNA: TGTGCCACATTGCGGAACGAGGGAGTGACCTACGAGCAGTACTTC. This codes for CATLRNEGVTYEQYF.

The chain employs TRBV19 and TRBJ1-1; weak D call: TRBD1 (6 bases). V lost 2 bases, J lost 4 bases, and 11 bases lay in between. The CDR3 has 14 amino acids. Germline loops: CDR1 LNHDA, CDR2 SQIVND (reference sequence). CDR3 protein: CASSITGTTTEAFF. The CDR3 DNA reads as TGTGCCAGTAGTATAACAGGGACAACCACTGAAGCTTTCTTT.

The DNA for the CDR3 is TGCGCCAGCAGCTTCCGACAGGGTATATCCTACGAGCAGTACTTC. It specifies CASSFRQGISYEQYF. This sequence joins TRBV5-1 and TRBJ2-7; TRBD1 agrees at 7 bases. This CDR3 has 15 amino acids. Germline CDR1 reads SGHRS; CDR2 reads YFSETQ. V shed 2 bases and J 1 base; nucleotides not matched to a gene: 6. Together with reference TRBV5-1 and TRBJ2-7, the CDR3 gives the full variable domain: KAGVTQTPRYLIKTRGQQVTLSCSPISGHRSVSWYQQTPGQGLQFLFEYFSETQRNKGNFPGRFSGRQFSNSRSEMNVSTLELGDSALYLCASSFRQGISYEQYFGPGTRLTVT.

This clone was seen once. The chain joins TRBV20-1 to TRBJ1-1; no definite D call. The CDR3 spans 11 residues. The V end lost 0 bases, the J end lost 6 bases, and 5 bases lay between the germline ends. CDR1 is DFQATT and CDR2 is SNEGSKA in the germline V gene (reference sequence). CDR3 residues: CSARDRAEAFF. CDR3 coding DNA: TGCAGTGCTAGAGATCGGGCTGAAGCTTTCTTT.

This clone was observed once. V is TRBV19 and J is TRBJ2-3; 11 nucleotides match TRBD2. CDR1 is LNHDA, CDR2 SQIVND, per germline (reference sequence). V lost 4 bases and J lost 3; bases outside the gene matches: 9. This CDR3 comprises 17 residues. Here the CDR3 reads CASSRKLAGVITDTQYF. In DNA, the CDR3 is TGTGCCAGTAGTAGAAAACTAGCGGGGGTTATAACAGATACGCAGTATTTT.